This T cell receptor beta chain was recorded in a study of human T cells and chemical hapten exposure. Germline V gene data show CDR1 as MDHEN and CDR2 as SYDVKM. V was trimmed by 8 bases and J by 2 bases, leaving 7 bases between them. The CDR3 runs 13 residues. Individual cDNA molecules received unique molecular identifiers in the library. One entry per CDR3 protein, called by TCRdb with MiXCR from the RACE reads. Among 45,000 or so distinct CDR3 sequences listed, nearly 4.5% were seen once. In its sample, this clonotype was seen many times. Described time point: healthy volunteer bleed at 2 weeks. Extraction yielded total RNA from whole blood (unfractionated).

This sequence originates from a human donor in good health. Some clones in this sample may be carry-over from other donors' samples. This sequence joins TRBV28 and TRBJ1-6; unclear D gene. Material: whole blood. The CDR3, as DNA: TGTGCCAGCCTAGGCACCTATAATTCACCCCTCCACTTT. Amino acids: CASLGTYNSPLHF.